A single sample is the source of the 25 T cell receptor beta chains below, sequenced in a study of human T cells and chemical hapten exposure. TCRdb re-called the RACE reads through MiXCR, storing one row per CDR3 protein. The sample consists of roughly 84,000 distinct CDR3 sequences, under 11% of them appearing once. Time point here: patch test 2, 6 weeks after DPC sensitization. As to treatment: therapeutic diphenylcyclopropenone sensitization with weekly scalp DPC. Sample: whole blood, taken in connection with sensitization to the hapten diphenylcyclopropenone (DPC). These receptors originate from a woman aged 45 to 65 with alopecia areata. Some clones in this sample may be carry-over from other donors' samples.

The rearrangement uses TRBV28 and TRBJ2-7; tentatively, D is TRBD1 (7 bases). V was trimmed by 7 bases and J by 2 bases, leaving 15 bases between them. In germline, CDR1 is MDHEN, CDR2 SYDVKM. The CDR3 extends over 14 amino acids. The CDR3 spells CASILQGGTYEQYF. Here the CDR3 DNA reads TGTGCCAGCATCCTTCAGGGGGGAACCTACGAGCAGTACTTC.

This clonotype was seen many times. The chain carries TRBV5-1 and TRBJ2-7, with a possible D match to TRBD1 (6 bases). The V gene lost 0 bases and the J gene lost 4 bases, with 11 bases spanning the gap. The CDR3 contains 14 residues. Germline lookup yields CDR1 SGHRS and CDR2 YFSETQ. CDR3 sequence reads: CASSLAAGVYEQYF. CDR3 DNA: TGCGCCAGCAGCTTGGCTGCAGGGGTTTACGAGCAGTACTTC.

By frequency in the sample, this clonotype is medium-sized. This sequence joins TRBV20-1 and TRBJ1-1; TRBD1 agrees at 7 bases. With V trimmed by 1 base and J by 8 bases, 10 bases remained unmatched. The CDR3 is made up of 14 amino acids. CDR1 and CDR2 (germline): DFQATT, SNEGSKA (reference sequence). CDR3 sequence (DNA): TGCAGTGCTAGAGTGACAGGGAAGGAATCGGAAGCTTTCTTT. This gives the protein CSARVTGKESEAFF.

This clonotype was counted ten times or more. V and J are TRBV7-9 and TRBJ1-2; D unclear. The CDR3 extends over 11 amino acids. Germline CDR1 and CDR2: SEHNR and FQNEAQ (reference sequence). Trimming stripped 3 bases from V and 3 bases from J, with 2 bases between. CDR3 in DNA: TGTGCCAGCAGCTTCGACTATGGCTACACCTTC. Protein product: CASSFDYGYTF.

This clonotype was recorded a few times. V usage is TRBV20-1 and J usage is TRBJ2-3; 8 nucleotides match TRBD1. Germline V CDR1 and CDR2: DFQATT, SNEGSKA (reference sequence). This CDR3 is built from 14 residues. J gave up 6 bases and V 5 bases, and 10 bases lay outside the gene matches. The chain's CDR3 is CSAPWTGKGDTQYF. CDR3 nucleotides: TGCAGTGCTCCATGGACAGGGAAGGGTGATACGCAGTATTTT.

This clonotype was observed many times. The chain uses TRBV7-9 and TRBJ2-1; 10 bases agree with TRBD2. V was clipped by 6 bases and J by 8 bases; unmatched bases: 10. The CDR3 contains 15 residues. From germline, CDR1 is SEHNR and CDR2 FQNEAQ (reference sequence). The DNA for the CDR3 is TGTGCCAGCAGGTCCCAGGGACTAGCGATGGATGAGCAGTTCTTC. It encodes CASRSQGLAMDEQFF.

This clonotype was recorded a few times. This chain uses TRBV5-4 with TRBJ2-1; perhaps TRBD2 as D (6 bases). The CDR3 spans 14 residues. Germline CDR1 is SGHNT and CDR2 is YYREEE (reference sequence). The ends were cut back, 0 bases at V and 5 bases at J, with 9 bases in the middle. CDR3 sequence reads: CASSLELAHNEQFF. CDR3 sequence (DNA): TGTGCCAGCAGCTTGGAACTAGCCCACAATGAGCAGTTCTTC.

This clonotype turned up a few times. V gene TRBV28 combines with J gene TRBJ1-1; D gene ambiguous. Germline V gives CDR1 MDHEN, CDR2 SYDVKM. The germline V and J ends were trimmed by 2 bases and 4 bases, with 11 bases remaining between them. The length of the CDR3 is 14 residues. The CDR3 reads CASSLGLGSTEAFF. The CDR3 DNA sequence: TGTGCCAGCAGTTTAGGTTTAGGATCCACTGAAGCTTTCTTT.

This sequence joins TRBV6-1 and TRBJ2-5; TRBD1 is a possible D gene (5 bases). The germline gives CDR1 MNHNS, CDR2 SASEGT. This CDR3 spans 14 amino acids. The V gene lost 2 bases and the J gene lost 1 base, with 8 bases spanning the gap. The CDR3 nucleotides read TGTGCCAGCAGTGAAATCAGGGTCCAAGAGACCCAGTACTTC. Protein sequence: CASSEIRVQETQYF.

The V gene is TRBV6-6, the J gene TRBJ2-2; 9 bases match TRBD1. Germline CDR1 and CDR2: MNHNY and SVGAGI (reference sequence). The CDR3 extends over 17 amino acids. J gave up 2 bases and V 8 bases, and 12 bases lay outside the gene matches. This chain's CDR3 is CASGRQGGTTNTGELFF. Here the CDR3 DNA reads TGTGCCAGCGGAAGACAGGGGGGGACCACCAACACCGGGGAGCTGTTTTTT.

This clonotype was counted at least ten times. The chain combines TRBV7-2 with TRBJ2-2; tentatively, D is TRBD2 (5 bases). The CDR3 contains 14 residues. V lost 2 bases to trimming and J lost 7 bases, with 11 bases between them. From germline, CDR1 is SGHTA and CDR2 FQGNSA. CDR3 sequence (DNA): TGTGCCAGCAGCTTATTCCGGGAACGCGGGGAGCTGTTTTTT. It translates to CASSLFRERGELFF. Complete variable domain (other parts from reference TRBV7-2 and TRBJ2-2): GAGVSQSPSNKVTEKGKDVELRCDPISGHTALYWYRQSLGQGLEFLIYFQGNSAPDKSGLPSDRFSAERTGGSVSTLTIQRTQQEDSAVYLCASSLFRERGELFFGEGSRLTVL.

The V call is TRBV11-3, the J call TRBJ2-3; D is possibly TRBD2 (6 bases). Per the germline V gene, CDR1 is SGHNT and CDR2 is YENEEA. V was shortened by 0 bases and J by 2 bases, with 15 bases between the two germline ends. The CDR3 covers 17 residues. Here the CDR3 DNA reads TGTGCCAGCAGCTTAGATTCCAAGGACTACACCACAGATACGCAGTATTTT. Translation gives CASSLDSKDYTTDTQYF.

V usage is TRBV7-2 and J usage is TRBJ2-1; D is perhaps TRBD2 (6 bases). Germline CDR1 reads SGHTA; CDR2 reads FQGNSA. V gave up 4 bases and J gave up 7 bases, with 20 bases separating them. This CDR3 is built from 16 residues. The CDR3 DNA reads as TGTGCCAGCAGCTCCCAAACGTTCGTGGGGAGGAATGAGCAGTTCTTC. As protein: CASSSQTFVGRNEQFF.

The chain recombines TRBV6-6 with TRBJ2-7, with TRBD1 identical over 7 bases. The CDR3 length is 12 residues. J was trimmed by 7 bases and V by 5 bases; bases with no gene match: 5. Germline CDR1 MNHNY, CDR2 SVGAGI (reference sequence). CDR3 in DNA: TGTGCCAGCAGTACATGGGACAGAGAGCAGTACTTC. It translates to CASSTWDREQYF.

This clonotype was detected only a few times. As DNA, the CDR3 is TGTGCCAGCAGCCAACCTGCAGAGACCCAGTACTTC. Translating it yields CASSQPAETQYF. The J gene is TRBJ2-5, the V gene TRBV3-1; D gene unclear. Germline CDR1 LGHDT, CDR2 YNNKEL (reference sequence). V was pared by 2 bases and J by 4 bases, with 5 bases between. This CDR3 has 12 amino acids.

This clonotype was observed many times. This chain links TRBV6-4 with TRBJ2-2, with D maybe TRBD1 (6 bases). CDR3 length equals 18 residues. Deletions cut 4 bases from V and 3 bases from J, with 21 bases between. The germline CDR1 and CDR2 sequences are MRHNA and SNTAGT. CDR3 coding DNA: TGTGCCAGCAGTGCCCAGGGTCAGGGGCGCTGGTACACCGGGGAGCTGTTTTTT. Its translation is CASSAQGQGRWYTGELFF.

V gene TRBV28 combines with J gene TRBJ1-1; a possible D gene is TRBD1 (5 bases). CDR1 is MDHEN, CDR2 SYDVKM, per germline. The length of the CDR3 is 12 residues. Trimming pared 2 bases from V and 9 bases from J, leaving 10 bases between. The CDR3 protein is CASSLNGAQAFF. For the CDR3, the DNA is TGTGCCAGCAGTTTAAATGGGGCGCAAGCTTTCTTT.

This clonotype turned up a few times. The V and J genes are TRBV6-2 or TRBV6-3 and TRBJ1-2; TRBD1 might be the D (5 bases). The CDR3 extends over 11 amino acids. V lost 6 bases to trimming and J lost 3 bases, with 5 bases between them. Per the germline V gene, CDR1 is MNHEY and CDR2 is SVGEGT. The DNA for the CDR3 is TGTGCCAGCAGGACAGACTATGGCTACACCTTC. The encoded protein is CASRTDYGYTF.

This clonotype is deemed medium-sized (0.01 to 0.1%). The V and J genes are TRBV20-1 and TRBJ2-2, with 9 nucleotides matching TRBD1. Germline CDR1 is DFQATT and CDR2 is SNEGSKA (reference sequence). The V and J ends lost 6 bases and 4 bases, in that order; junction bases with no gene match: 6. This CDR3 contains 14 residues. CDR3 nucleotides: TGCAGTGCCCCCGGGACAGGGATCACCGGGGAGCTGTTTTTT. It encodes CSAPGTGITGELFF.

This clonotype showed up many times. V is TRBV5-1 and J is TRBJ1-1; D is possibly TRBD1 (6 bases). The CDR3 is 15 residues long. Germline V lookup: CDR1 SGHRS, CDR2 YFSETQ. The V gene lost 4 bases and the J gene lost 2 bases, with 15 bases spanning the gap. The CDR3 DNA reads as TGCGCCAGCAGCCAGCCGGCAGGGGCTAACACTGAAGCTTTCTTT. Encoded protein: CASSQPAGANTEAFF.

This clonotype was picked up a small number of times. V gene TRBV23-1 combines with J gene TRBJ2-6; D possibly corresponds to TRBD1 (5 bases). Being an ORF, TRBV23-1 has a function that is uncertain. V lost 7 bases, J lost 2 bases, and 15 bases lay in between. The CDR3 is 16 residues long. The CDR3 sequence: CASTNPGMPGANVLTF. The DNA for the CDR3 is TGCGCCAGCACAAACCCAGGGATGCCTGGGGCCAACGTCCTGACTTTC.

At least ten counts were recorded for this clonotype. The CDR3 is CASRETTTNEKLFF. DNA of the CDR3: TGTGCCAGCAGGGAAACCACAACTAATGAAAAACTGTTTTTT. The rearrangement uses TRBV2 and TRBJ1-4; D gene uncertain. Germline V gene lookup returns CDR1 SNHLY and CDR2 FYNNEI. V lost 6 bases and J lost 0, with 8 bases in between. This CDR3 has 14 residues.

This clonotype was seen at least ten times. The V and J genes are TRBV2 and TRBJ1-1; D remains ambiguous. With 3 bases removed from V and 10 bases from J, the gap between germline ends came to 9 bases. Germline lookup yields CDR1 SNHLY and CDR2 FYNNEI. The CDR3 is made up of 11 amino acids. The CDR3 sequence: CASSDFGTAFF. CDR3 nucleotides: TGTGCCAGCAGTGATTTCGGAACAGCTTTCTTT.

The chain links TRBV15 to TRBJ2-1, with D maybe TRBD1 (6 bases). Trimming cost V 9 bases and J 3 bases, with 12 bases left between them. Germline CDR1 LNHNV, CDR2 YYDKDF (reference sequence). The CDR3 has 13 amino acids. The CDR3 DNA reads TGTGCCACTAAGGACAGAGTCTACAATGAGCAGTTCTTC. Translation gives CATKDRVYNEQFF.

The rearrangement uses TRBV7-9 and TRBJ2-4; D not resolved. Germline lookup yields CDR1 SEHNR and CDR2 FQNEAQ (reference sequence). This CDR3 spans 14 amino acids. V lost 3 bases, J lost 0 bases, and 6 bases lay in between. CDR3: CASSLFVAKNIQYF. In DNA form, the CDR3 reads TGTGCCAGCAGCTTGTTCGTAGCCAAAAACATTCAGTACTTC. Full variable domain (rest looked up from reference TRBV7-9 and TRBJ2-4): DTGVSQNPRHKITKRGQNVTFRCDPISEHNRLYWYRQTLGQGPEFLTYFQNEAQLEKSRLLSDRFSAERPKGSFSTLEIQRTEQGDSAMYLCASSLFVAKNIQYFGAGTRLSVL.